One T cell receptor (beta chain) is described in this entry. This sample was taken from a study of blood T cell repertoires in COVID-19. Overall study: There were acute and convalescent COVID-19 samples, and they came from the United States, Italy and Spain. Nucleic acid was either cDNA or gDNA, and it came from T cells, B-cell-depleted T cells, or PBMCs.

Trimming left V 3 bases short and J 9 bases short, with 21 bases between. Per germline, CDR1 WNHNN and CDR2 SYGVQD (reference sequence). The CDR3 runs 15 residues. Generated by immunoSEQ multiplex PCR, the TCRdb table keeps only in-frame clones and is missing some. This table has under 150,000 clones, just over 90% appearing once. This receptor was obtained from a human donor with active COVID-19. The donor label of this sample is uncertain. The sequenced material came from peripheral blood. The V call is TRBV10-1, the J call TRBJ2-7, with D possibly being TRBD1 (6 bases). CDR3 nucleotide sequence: TGCGCCAGCAGTGAAGGCGGGCAGGGGAAATCGGCGCAGTACTTC. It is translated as CASSEGGQGKSAQYF.